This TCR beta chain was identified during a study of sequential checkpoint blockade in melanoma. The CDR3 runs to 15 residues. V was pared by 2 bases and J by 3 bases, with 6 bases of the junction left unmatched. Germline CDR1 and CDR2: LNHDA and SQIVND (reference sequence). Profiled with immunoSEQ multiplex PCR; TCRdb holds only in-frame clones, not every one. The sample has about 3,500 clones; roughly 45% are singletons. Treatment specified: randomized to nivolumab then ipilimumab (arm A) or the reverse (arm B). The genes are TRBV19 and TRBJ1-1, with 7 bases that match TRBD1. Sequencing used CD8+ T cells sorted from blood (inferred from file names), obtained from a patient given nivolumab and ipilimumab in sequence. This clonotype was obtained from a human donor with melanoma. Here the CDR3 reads CASSIWAGGDTEAFF. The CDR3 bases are TGTGCCAGTAGTATATGGGCAGGGGGAGACACTGAAGCTTTCTTT.